This T cell receptor (beta chain) was captured in a study of control samples from healthy donors and cancer patients. V lost 4 bases, J lost 5 bases, and 11 bases lay in between. This CDR3 has 14 residues. Looked up from germline, CDR1 is MGHRA and CDR2 is YSYEKL. Clones were sequenced by immunoSEQ multiplex PCR, and TCRdb holds only the in-frame ones, with some missing. This repertoire shows 98,000 or so clones, 79% found once; its top ten account for roughly a tenth. The sample comprised blood. V and J are TRBV4-1 and TRBJ2-2; D is uncertain. This TCR came from a woman aged 30 to 39 in good health. The CDR3 nucleotides read TGCGCCAGCAGCCCCCTATGGGGTACCGGGGAGCTGTTTTTT. This sequence encodes CASSPLWGTGELFF.